The present T cell receptor (beta chain) was sequenced within a study of OX40 agonist ivuxolimab in advanced cancers. Clones were read by immunoSEQ multiplex PCR, and TCRdb kept only the in-frame ones, dropping some. The sample includes fewer than 25,000 clones, around four fifths of them seen just once. This clone was detected only once. Germline V gene lookup returns CDR1 MNHNS and CDR2 SASEGT. V shed 2 bases and J shed 6 bases, with 4 bases lying between them. The CDR3 covers 11 residues. The genes are TRBV6-1 and TRBJ1-1; D remains unclear. This clonotype was obtained from an adult with an advanced solid tumor such as melanoma, head and neck, liver or kidney cancer. The material was CD4+ or CD8+ T cells sorted from blood, obtained in a trial of the OX40 agonist ivuxolimab. The CDR3 loop is CASSESAEAFF. CDR3 coding DNA: TGTGCCAGCAGTGAAAGCGCTGAAGCTTTCTTT.